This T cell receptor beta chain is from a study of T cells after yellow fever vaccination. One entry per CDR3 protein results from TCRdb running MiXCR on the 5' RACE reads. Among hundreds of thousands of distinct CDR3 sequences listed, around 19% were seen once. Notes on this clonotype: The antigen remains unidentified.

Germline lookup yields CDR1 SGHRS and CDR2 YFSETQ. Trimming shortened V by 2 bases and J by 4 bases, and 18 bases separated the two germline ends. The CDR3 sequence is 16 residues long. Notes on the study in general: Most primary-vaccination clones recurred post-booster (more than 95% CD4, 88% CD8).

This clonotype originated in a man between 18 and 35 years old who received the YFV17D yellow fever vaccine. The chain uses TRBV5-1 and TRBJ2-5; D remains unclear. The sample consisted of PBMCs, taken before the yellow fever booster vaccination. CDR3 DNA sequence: TGCGCCAGCAGCTTTCGGACGGCTACTTCGGGAGAGACCCAGTACTTC. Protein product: CASSFRTATSGETQYF.